This T cell receptor (beta chain) appears in the sequencing data of a study of blood T cell repertoires in COVID-19. While infection was still active, Seattle patients were enrolled and then followed longitudinally. Sequencing was performed with immunoSEQ multiplex PCR; in TCRdb, only in-frame clones are kept and a portion is missing. The sample records 250,000 to 350,000 clones, 88% being singletons. The clonotype originates from a woman aged 25 to 45 with COVID-19, enrolled during active disease. Source material: peripheral blood.

CDR3 region: CASSPQRGYEQYF. Written as DNA, the CDR3 is TGTGCCAGCAGCCCCCAGCGCGGCTACGAGCAGTACTTC. V usage is TRBV11-2 and J usage is TRBJ2-7; D gene unclear. The CDR3 runs 13 residues. V lost 5 bases and J 3 bases, leaving 11 bases between the germline ends. Germline values: CDR1 SGHAT, CDR2 FQNNGV.